This T cell receptor beta chain was captured in a study of OX40 agonist ivuxolimab in advanced cancers. Background on the study: Patients' therapy was ivuxolimab, an antibody that acts as an agonist of OX40 (CD134).

The ends lost 3 bases at V and 4 bases at J; junction bases unmatched: 10. This CDR3 region has 16 residues. The V gene's germline CDR1 is SGHNT and CDR2 YYREEE (reference sequence). Clones were read by immunoSEQ multiplex PCR, and TCRdb kept only the in-frame ones, dropping some. The data contain about 82,000 clones, just over 85% of them singletons. Study results and caveats: Antigen targets of the expanded peripheral T cells went undetermined. Clonal expansion from baseline to week 6 occurred in both CD4+ and CD8+ T cells.

The study sampled blood at baseline, cycle 4 day 1, and cycle 7 day 1. About this clone itself: Antigen: not known.

This specimen consisted of CD4+ or CD8+ T cells sorted from blood, obtained in a trial of the OX40 agonist ivuxolimab. The TCR originated in an adult with an advanced solid tumor such as melanoma, head and neck, liver or kidney cancer. The V and J genes are TRBV5-4 and TRBJ2-1, with 7 bases lining up with TRBD1. CDR3 loop: CASSSYMTGYYNEQFF. DNA of the CDR3: TGTGCCAGCAGCTCCTACATGACAGGGTATTACAATGAGCAGTTCTTC.